The 28 T cell receptor beta chains in this list originate from one sample, sequenced in a study of Tregs in tolerant kidney transplant recipients. The table came from immunoSEQ multiplex PCR; TCRdb's copy has only in-frame clones and leaves some out. The table includes about 66,000 clones, over 85% detected once. The sample consisted of CD8+ T cells from blood, taken before the transplant. Receptor source: a human donor who received a combined kidney and bone marrow transplant.

This chain uses TRBV5-6 with TRBJ2-1, with 7 bases that match TRBD2. J gave up 3 bases and V 4 bases, and 4 bases lay outside the gene matches. This CDR3 region has 14 residues. Germline loops: CDR1 SGHDT, CDR2 YYEEEE. The CDR3 loop reads CASSRTRSYNEQFF. In DNA, the CDR3 is TGTGCCAGCAGCCGGACTAGAAGCTACAATGAGCAGTTCTTC.

The rearrangement uses TRBV7-8 and TRBJ2-7, with D possibly TRBD1 on 5 matching bases. CDR1 and CDR2 (germline): SGHVS, FQNEAQ. V was trimmed by 3 bases and J by 3 bases, leaving 15 bases between them. The CDR3 totals 15 residues. DNA of the CDR3: TGTGCCAGCAGCTTGTCCAGGGTGTTGGTCTACGAGCAGTACTTC. It yields the protein CASSLSRVLVYEQYF.

The V gene is TRBV5-6, the J gene TRBJ1-1; TRBD1 is a possible D gene (6 bases). The germline gives CDR1 SGHDT, CDR2 YYEEEE. The CDR3 consists of 12 residues. V lost 4 bases, J lost 8 bases, and 12 bases lay in between. CDR3 bases: TGTGCCAGCAGCGCTGGGACAACCGAAGCTTTCTTT. Protein sequence: CASSAGTTEAFF.

This chain joins TRBV11-3 and TRBJ2-1; D gene unclear. This CDR3 has 11 residues. V was cut by 3 bases and J by 9 bases, with 6 bases left in between. Germline V gene lookup returns CDR1 SGHNT and CDR2 YENEEA. The CDR3 region has the DNA TGTGCCAGCAGCTTTGGAGTTGAGCAGTTCTTC. This gives the protein CASSFGVEQFF.

The genes are TRBV14 and TRBJ2-3; a possible D gene is TRBD1 (6 bases). Trimming left V 1 base short and J 2 bases short, with 13 bases between. The CDR3 covers 16 residues. The V gene's germline CDR1 is SGHDN and CDR2 FVKESK. CDR3 in DNA: TGTGCCAGCAGCCAAGGCCTGGACAGCCTCACAGATACGCAGTATTTT. It encodes CASSQGLDSLTDTQYF.

This clone was seen more than once but under ten times. The chain links TRBV4-3 to TRBJ2-3; maybe TRBD2 (6 bases). The CDR3 length is 17 residues. The germline gives CDR1 LGHNA, CDR2 YSLEER. The V and J ends lost 2 bases and 0 bases respectively, with 15 bases between them. CDR3 region: CASSQSKQGLSTDTQYF. CDR3 bases: TGCGCCAGCAGCCAATCTAAGCAGGGACTTAGCACAGATACGCAGTATTTT.

This rearrangement joins TRBV5-1 to TRBJ2-3; 9 bases fit TRBD2. From germline, CDR1 is SGHRS and CDR2 YFSETQ. The J segment lost 4 bases and the V segment lost 0 bases, leaving 3 bases of the junction unmatched. There are 15 residues in the CDR3. CDR3 sequence reads: CASSLVGGGADTQYF. CDR3 nucleotides: TGCGCCAGCAGCTTGGTTGGCGGGGGGGCAGATACGCAGTATTTT. Together with reference TRBV5-1 and TRBJ2-3, the CDR3 gives the full variable domain: KAGVTQTPRYLIKTRGQQVTLSCSPISGHRSVSWYQQTPGQGLQFLFEYFSETQRNKGNFPGRFSGRQFSNSRSEMNVSTLELGDSALYLCASSLVGGGADTQYFGPGTRLTVL.

CDR3 amino acids: CASSETRGLGNEQFF. DNA for the CDR3: TGTGCCAGCAGTGAAACAAGAGGGCTTGGCAATGAGCAGTTCTTC. The V gene is TRBV6-4, the J gene TRBJ2-1; D perhaps matches TRBD2 (5 bases). Trimming stripped 3 bases from V and 6 bases from J, with 15 bases between. CDR1 and CDR2 (germline): MRHNA, SNTAGT. The CDR3 is 15 amino acids.

This chain joins TRBV15 and TRBJ1-5; D is ambiguous. This CDR3 has 13 residues. Germline CDR1 and CDR2: LNHNV and YYDKDF (reference sequence). V was clipped by 7 bases and J by 3 bases, with 10 bases between them. DNA of the CDR3: TGTGCCACCATGAGGACTTACAATCAGCCCCAGCATTTT. Amino acid sequence: CATMRTYNQPQHF.

V gene TRBV4-3 combines with J gene TRBJ1-1, with 7 bases identical to TRBD1. Germline V CDR1 and CDR2: LGHNA, YSLEER. This CDR3 is 14 amino acids long. The ends lost 3 bases at V and 4 bases at J; junction bases unmatched: 5. The CDR3 region is CASSHKGAPTEAFF. CDR3 sequence (DNA): TGCGCCAGCAGCCACAAGGGGGCCCCCACTGAAGCTTTCTTT.

This sequence joins TRBV7-9 and TRBJ2-7; 11 bases are a match to TRBD1. After removal of 10 bases from V and 7 bases from J, the junction contained 12 bases not matched to a gene. The length of the CDR3 is 14 residues. Germline assignment: CDR1 SEHNR and CDR2 FQNEAQ (reference sequence). CDR3 sequence: CATRGQGANEEQYF. CDR3 sequence (DNA): TGTGCCACCCGAGGACAGGGGGCGAATGAGGAGCAGTACTTC.

This chain connects TRBV4-3 to TRBJ2-1; D uncertain. This CDR3 is 16 amino acids long. V lost 0 bases and J 0 bases, leaving 9 bases between the germline ends. Germline V lookup: CDR1 LGHNA, CDR2 YSLEER. CDR3 DNA sequence: TGCGCCAGCAGCCAAGACCCTCCGAGCTCCTACAATGAGCAGTTCTTC. Translated, it gives CASSQDPPSSYNEQFF.

A remark on this clone: This same CDR3 is encoded by further DNA sequences in the sample. In nucleotides, the CDR3 is TGTGCCAGCAGCGTAGGGAGCGCAGATACGCAGTATTTT. It yields the protein CASSVGSADTQYF. The chain is built from TRBV9 and TRBJ2-3; D is uncertain. The CDR3 loop spans 13 amino acids. Trimming removed 0 bases from V and 4 bases from J, with 6 bases in between. Germline CDR1 reads SGDLS; CDR2 reads YYNGEE.

The chain carries TRBV7-7 and TRBJ2-2; 11 nucleotides agree with TRBD2. This CDR3 is built from 16 residues. The V gene's germline CDR1 is SSHAT and CDR2 FNYEAQ (reference sequence). The trim removed 5 bases at V and 3 bases at J, leaving 5 bases unmatched. The CDR3 protein is CASSPTSGIYTGELFF. CDR3 DNA sequence: TGTGCCAGCAGCCCGACTAGCGGGATCTACACCGGGGAGCTGTTTTTT.

The chain joins TRBV18 to TRBJ2-5, with D possibly matching TRBD1 (5 bases). Germline CDR1 KGHSH, CDR2 LQKENI. This CDR3 spans 14 amino acids. The V end lost 4 bases, the J end lost 8 bases, and 17 bases lay between the germline ends. CDR3 in amino acids: CASSRPDSLVTQYF. The DNA of the CDR3 is TGTGCCAGCTCACGGCCAGACAGCTTGGTCACCCAGTACTTC.

The chain combines TRBV30 with TRBJ1-5, with D possibly matching TRBD1 (6 bases). The CDR3 is 12 residues long. The germline V gene encodes CDR1 GTSNPN and CDR2 SVGIG (reference sequence). Trimming took 7 bases from V and 3 from J, leaving 10 bases between them. CDR3 coding DNA: TGTGCCTTCAGGGGAACCAATCAGCCCCAGCATTTT. Residues: CAFRGTNQPQHF.

The chain links TRBV6-1 to TRBJ2-7; weak D call: TRBD2 (6 bases). Trimming removed 4 bases from V and 0 bases from J, with 16 bases in between. Germline V gene sequence: CDR1 MNHNS, CDR2 SASEGT. The CDR3 has 16 amino acids. The CDR3 here is CASSGHRDSSSYEQYF. CDR3 nucleotide sequence: TGTGCCAGCAGTGGTCACCGGGACTCGAGCTCCTACGAGCAGTACTTC.

DNA of the CDR3: TGTGCCAGCAGTGGCCCCTCCAGGAGGAGCTACACCTTC. Translating it yields CASSGPSRRSYTF. V gene TRBV6-1 combines with J gene TRBJ1-2; no definite D call. Trimming left V 4 bases short and J 9 bases short, with 15 bases between. Looked up from germline, CDR1 is MNHNS and CDR2 is SASEGT. This CDR3 region has 13 residues.

The rearrangement uses TRBV13 and TRBJ2-2, with TRBD2 as a possible D gene (5 bases). This CDR3 spans 14 amino acids. Germline V gene data show CDR1 as PRHDT and CDR2 as FYEKMQ (reference sequence). The V and J ends lost 3 bases and 5 bases respectively, with 10 bases between them. The CDR3 is CASSFEGGTGELFF. Written as DNA, the CDR3 is TGTGCCAGCAGCTTCGAGGGCGGAACCGGGGAGCTGTTTTTT.

This chain uses TRBV27 with TRBJ2-1, with 9 bases fitting TRBD2. Per germline, CDR1 MNHEY and CDR2 SMNVEV (reference sequence). The length of the CDR3 is 17 residues. With V trimmed by 2 bases and J by 0 bases, 5 bases remained unmatched. CDR3 loop: CASSLVGLASSYNEQFF. The CDR3 nucleotides are TGTGCCAGCAGTTTAGTGGGACTAGCAAGCTCCTACAATGAGCAGTTCTTC.

The CDR3 nucleotides are TGTGCCAGCAGCTTATCGGGACAGGGCACAGATACGCAGTATTTT. This gives the protein CASSLSGQGTDTQYF. This chain joins TRBV7-3 and TRBJ2-3; 8 bases match TRBD1. Germline-derived CDR1 and CDR2 are SGHTA and FQGTGA. Losses at the gene ends were 2 bases for V and 1 base for J; bases not matched to a gene: 2. The CDR3 has 15 residues.

V is TRBV2 and J is TRBJ2-5, with D perhaps matching TRBD2 (6 bases). The CDR3 is 12 amino acids. V was shortened by 10 bases and J by 5 bases, with 14 bases between the two germline ends. Looked up from germline, CDR1 is SNHLY and CDR2 is FYNNEI. In DNA, the CDR3 is TGTGCCAATGATATCCGGGGGGAGACCCAGTACTTC. Translating it yields CANDIRGETQYF.

The genes are TRBV14 and TRBJ1-2, with D perhaps TRBD1 (5 bases). The V end lost 2 bases, the J end lost 4 bases, and 17 bases lay between the germline ends. The CDR3 contains 16 residues. Germline V gives CDR1 SGHDN, CDR2 FVKESK. CDR3: CASSQSQTALLYGYTF. CDR3 sequence (DNA): TGTGCCAGCAGCCAATCCCAGACAGCCCTCCTCTATGGCTACACCTTC.

This sequence joins TRBV5-8 and TRBJ2-1; D perhaps matches TRBD2 (5 bases). This CDR3 comprises 15 residues. Germline CDR1 SGHTS, CDR2 YDEGEE. The V end was cut by 4 bases, the J end by 4 bases, with 15 bases between. The chain's CDR3 is CASSMRVANYNEQFF. Written as DNA, the CDR3 is TGTGCCAGCAGCATGCGGGTTGCGAATTACAATGAGCAGTTCTTC. The full variable domain, completed using reference TRBV5-8 and TRBJ2-1, is EAGVTQSPTHLIKTRGQQATLRCSPISGHTSVYWYQQALGLGLQFLLWYDEGEERNRGNFPPRFSGRQFPNYSSELNVNALELEDSALYLCASSMRVANYNEQFFGPGTRLTVL.

This chain uses TRBV11-2 with TRBJ1-2; the match to TRBD1 covers 10 bases. Germline CDR1 is SGHAT and CDR2 is FQNNGV. V was clipped by 5 bases and J by 3 bases; unmatched bases: 9. CDR3 length: 16 residues. CDR3 coding DNA: TGTGCCAGCAGCCCGGGACAGGGGTTATGGGACTATGGCTACACCTTC. Amino acid sequence: CASSPGQGLWDYGYTF.

V usage is TRBV5-4 and J usage is TRBJ2-1, with D possibly being TRBD2 (6 bases). Per the germline V gene, CDR1 is SGHNT and CDR2 is YYREEE (reference sequence). V was cut by 6 bases and J by 10 bases, with 23 bases left in between. The CDR3 loop spans 15 amino acids. CDR3 sequence: CASNSGGTVMSEQFF. CDR3 nucleotides: TGTGCCAGCAACTCGGGCGGGACCGTGATGAGCGAGCAGTTCTTC. Looking up the rest from reference TRBV5-4 and TRBJ2-1 gives the full variable domain: ETGVTQSPTHLIKTRGQQVTLRCSSQSGHNTVSWYQQALGQGPQFIFQYYREEENGRGNFPPRFSGLQFPNYSSELNVNALELDDSALYLCASNSGGTVMSEQFFGPGTRLTVL.

This CDR3 is CATREFEGKTNTEAFF. The CDR3 region has the DNA TGTGCCACCAGAGAGTTTGAGGGAAAAACGAACACTGAAGCTTTCTTT. The V call is TRBV19, the J call TRBJ1-1; no clear D. V was trimmed by 10 bases and J by 1 base, leaving 22 bases between them. CDR1 and CDR2 from the germline V gene are LNHDA and SQIVND (reference sequence). The CDR3 totals 16 residues.

V gene TRBV21-1 combines with J gene TRBJ2-7; TRBD2 is taken as the D call from the table, unchecked against the DNA. TRBV21-1 is termed a pseudogene. The CDR3 is made up of 16 amino acids. For the CDR3, the DNA is TGTGCCAGCAGCAAAGTTAGGAGCAGTAACTCCTACGAGCAGTACTTC. Protein: CASSKVRSSNSYEQYF.